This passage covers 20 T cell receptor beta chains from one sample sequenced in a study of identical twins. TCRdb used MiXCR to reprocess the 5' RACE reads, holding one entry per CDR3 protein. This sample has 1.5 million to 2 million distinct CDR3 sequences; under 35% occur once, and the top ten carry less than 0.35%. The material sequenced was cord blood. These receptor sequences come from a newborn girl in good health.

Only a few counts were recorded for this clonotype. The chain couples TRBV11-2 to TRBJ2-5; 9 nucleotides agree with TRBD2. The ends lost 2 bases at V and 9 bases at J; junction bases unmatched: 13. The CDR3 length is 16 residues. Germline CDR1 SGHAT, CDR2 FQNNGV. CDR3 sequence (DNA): TGTGCCAGCAGCTTAAACCTAGCGGGGAGGTTAGGGCCCCAGTACTTC. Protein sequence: CASSLNLAGRLGPQYF. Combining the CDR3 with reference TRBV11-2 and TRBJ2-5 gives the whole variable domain EAGVAQSPRYKIIEKRQSVAFWCNPISGHATLYWYQQILGQGPKLLIQFQNNGVVDDSQLPKDRFSAERLKGVDSTLKIQPAKLEDSAVYLCASSLNLAGRLGPQYFGPGTRLLVL.

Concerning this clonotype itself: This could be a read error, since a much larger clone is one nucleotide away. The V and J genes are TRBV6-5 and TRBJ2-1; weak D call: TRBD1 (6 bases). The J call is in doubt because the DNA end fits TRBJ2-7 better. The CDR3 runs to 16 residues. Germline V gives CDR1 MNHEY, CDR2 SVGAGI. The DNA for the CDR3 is TGTGCCAGCAGCCCCGACAGGCTTGGGTCCTACAATGAGCAGTACTTC. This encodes CASSPDRLGSYNEQYF.

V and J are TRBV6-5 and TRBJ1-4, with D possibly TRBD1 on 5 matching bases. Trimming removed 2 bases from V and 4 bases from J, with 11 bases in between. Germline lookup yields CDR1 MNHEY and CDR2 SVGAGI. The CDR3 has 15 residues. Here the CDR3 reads CASSYGAGVNEKLFF. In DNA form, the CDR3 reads TGTGCCAGCAGTTACGGGGCGGGGGTTAATGAAAAACTGTTTTTT.

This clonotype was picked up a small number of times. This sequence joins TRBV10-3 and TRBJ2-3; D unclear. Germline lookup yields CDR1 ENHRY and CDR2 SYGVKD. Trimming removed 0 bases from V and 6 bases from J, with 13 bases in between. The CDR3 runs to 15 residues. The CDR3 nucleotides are TGTGCCATCAGTGAGTCGTGGTATTCCACGGATACGCAGTATTTT. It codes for CAISESWYSTDTQYF.

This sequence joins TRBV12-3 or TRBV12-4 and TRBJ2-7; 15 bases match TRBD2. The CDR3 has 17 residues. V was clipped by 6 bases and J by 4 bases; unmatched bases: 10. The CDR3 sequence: CASSWTSGGAGTYEQYF. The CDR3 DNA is TGTGCCAGCAGCTGGACTAGCGGGGGGGCCGGGACGTACGAGCAGTACTTC.

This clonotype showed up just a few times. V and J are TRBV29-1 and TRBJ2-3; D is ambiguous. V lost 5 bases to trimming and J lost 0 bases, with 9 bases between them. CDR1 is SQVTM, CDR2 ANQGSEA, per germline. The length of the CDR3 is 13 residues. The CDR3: CSVIVYSTDTQYF. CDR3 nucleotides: TGCAGCGTTATCGTCTACAGCACAGATACGCAGTATTTT.

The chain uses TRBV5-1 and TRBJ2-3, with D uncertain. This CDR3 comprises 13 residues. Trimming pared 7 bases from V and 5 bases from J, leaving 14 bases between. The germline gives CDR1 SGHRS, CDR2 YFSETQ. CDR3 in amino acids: CASCRHGVDTQYF. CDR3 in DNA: TGCGCCAGCTGCCGCCATGGGGTAGATACGCAGTATTTT.

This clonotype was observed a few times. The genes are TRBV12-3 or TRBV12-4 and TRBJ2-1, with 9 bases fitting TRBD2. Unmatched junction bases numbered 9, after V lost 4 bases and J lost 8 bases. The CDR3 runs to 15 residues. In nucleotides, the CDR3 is TGTGCCAGCAGTTCTCATAGGACTAGCGTCCATGAGCAGTTCTTC. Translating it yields CASSSHRTSVHEQFF.

The CDR3 reads CASTQRESYGYTF. The DNA of the CDR3 is TGTGCCAGCACCCAACGGGAATCCTATGGCTACACCTTC. The chain joins TRBV12-3 or TRBV12-4 to TRBJ1-2; D remains unclear. This CDR3 spans 13 amino acids. V lost 7 bases to trimming and J lost 4 bases, with 13 bases between them.

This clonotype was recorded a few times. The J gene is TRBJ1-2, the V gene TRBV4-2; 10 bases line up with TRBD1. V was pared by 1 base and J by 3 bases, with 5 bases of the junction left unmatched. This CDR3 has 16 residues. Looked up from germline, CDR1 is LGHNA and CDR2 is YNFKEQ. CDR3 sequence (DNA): TGTGCCAGCAGCCAAGGACAGGGGGCCAGGGACTATGGCTACACCTTC. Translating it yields CASSQGQGARDYGYTF.

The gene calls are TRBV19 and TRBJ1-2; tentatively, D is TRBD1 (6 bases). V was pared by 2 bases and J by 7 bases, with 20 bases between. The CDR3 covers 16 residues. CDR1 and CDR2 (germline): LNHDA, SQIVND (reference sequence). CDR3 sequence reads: CASSINPSTGKSGYTF. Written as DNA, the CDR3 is TGTGCCAGTAGTATAAACCCGAGTACAGGGAAGAGTGGCTACACCTTC. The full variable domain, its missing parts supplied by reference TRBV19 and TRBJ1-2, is DGGITQSPKYLFRKEGQNVTLSCEQNLNHDAMYWYRQDPGQGLRLIYYSQIVNDFQKGDIAEGYSVSREKKESFPLTVTSAQKNPTAFYLCASSINPSTGKSGYTFGSGTRLTVV.

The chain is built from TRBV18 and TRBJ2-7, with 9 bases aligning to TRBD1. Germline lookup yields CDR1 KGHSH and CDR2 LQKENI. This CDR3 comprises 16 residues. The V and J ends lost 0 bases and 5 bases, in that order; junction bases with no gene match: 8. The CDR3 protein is CASSPPNGQGSDEQYF. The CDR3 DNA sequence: TGTGCCAGCTCACCACCTAATGGACAGGGGTCCGACGAGCAGTACTTC.

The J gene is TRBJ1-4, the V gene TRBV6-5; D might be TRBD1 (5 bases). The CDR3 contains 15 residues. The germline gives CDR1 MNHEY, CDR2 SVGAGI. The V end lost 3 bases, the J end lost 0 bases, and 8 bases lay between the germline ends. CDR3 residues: CASSYRQTTNEKLFF. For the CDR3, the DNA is TGTGCCAGCAGTTATCGACAGACAACTAATGAAAAACTGTTTTTT.

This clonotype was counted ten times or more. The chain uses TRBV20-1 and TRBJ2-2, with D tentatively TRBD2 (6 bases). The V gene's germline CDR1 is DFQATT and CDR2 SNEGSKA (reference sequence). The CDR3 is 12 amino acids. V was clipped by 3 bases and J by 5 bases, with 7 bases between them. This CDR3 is CSARGGTGELFF. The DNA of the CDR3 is TGCAGTGCTAGGGGGGGAACCGGGGAGCTGTTTTTT.

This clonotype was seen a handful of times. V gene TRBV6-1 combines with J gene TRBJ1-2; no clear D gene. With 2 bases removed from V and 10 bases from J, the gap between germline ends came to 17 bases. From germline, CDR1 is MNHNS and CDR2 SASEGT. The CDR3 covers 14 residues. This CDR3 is CASSERTREWHYTF. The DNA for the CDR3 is TGTGCCAGCAGTGAAAGAACCCGGGAGTGGCACTACACCTTC.

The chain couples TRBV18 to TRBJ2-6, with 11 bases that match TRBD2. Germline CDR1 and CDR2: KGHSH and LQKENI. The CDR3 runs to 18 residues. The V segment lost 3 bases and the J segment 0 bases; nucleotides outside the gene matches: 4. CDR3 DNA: TGTGCCAGCTCACCCTCGACTAGCGGGGTCTCTGGGGCCAACGTCCTGACTTTC. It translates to CASSPSTSGVSGANVLTF. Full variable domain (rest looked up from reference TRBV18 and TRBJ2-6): NAGVMQNPRHLVRRRGQEARLRCSPMKGHSHVYWYRQLPEEGLKFMVYLQKENIIDESGMPKERFSAEFPKEGPSILRIQQVVRGDSAAYFCASSPSTSGVSGANVLTFGAGSRLTVL.

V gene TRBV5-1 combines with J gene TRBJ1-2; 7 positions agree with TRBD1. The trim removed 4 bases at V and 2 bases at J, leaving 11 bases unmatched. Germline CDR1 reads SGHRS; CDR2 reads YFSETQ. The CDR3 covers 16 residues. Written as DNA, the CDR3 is TGCGCCAGCAGCCCGGGACAGTTAAGTGGGAACTATGGCTACACCTTC. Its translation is CASSPGQLSGNYGYTF.

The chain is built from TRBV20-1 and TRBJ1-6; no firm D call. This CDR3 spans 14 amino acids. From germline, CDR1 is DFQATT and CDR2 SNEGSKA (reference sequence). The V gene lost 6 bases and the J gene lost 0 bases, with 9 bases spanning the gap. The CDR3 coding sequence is TGCAGTGCCCTGCTCCGCTCCTATAATTCACCCCTCCACTTT. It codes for CSALLRSYNSPLHF.

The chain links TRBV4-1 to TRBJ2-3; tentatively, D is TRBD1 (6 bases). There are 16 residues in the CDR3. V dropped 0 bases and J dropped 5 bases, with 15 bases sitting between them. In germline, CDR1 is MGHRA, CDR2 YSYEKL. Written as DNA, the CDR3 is TGCGCCAGCAGCCAAGAGCCCGGGCAGGGGAAAGATACGCAGTATTTT. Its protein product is CASSQEPGQGKDTQYF.

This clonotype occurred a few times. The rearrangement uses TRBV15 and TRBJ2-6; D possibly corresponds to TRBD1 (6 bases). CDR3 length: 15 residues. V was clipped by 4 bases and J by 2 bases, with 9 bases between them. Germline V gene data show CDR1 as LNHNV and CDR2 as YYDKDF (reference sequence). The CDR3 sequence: CATSTDRTGANVLTF. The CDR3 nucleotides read TGTGCCACCAGCACCGACAGGACTGGGGCCAACGTCCTGACTTTC.